This T cell receptor (beta chain) was sequenced in a study of blood T cell repertoires in COVID-19. Study-level background: Sources were T cells, B-cell-depleted T cells, or PBMCs; the material itself was cDNA or gDNA.

This CDR3 region has 16 residues. Profiling relied on immunoSEQ multiplex PCR, and the TCRdb table lists in-frame clones only, not all of them. The sample lists roughly 340,000 clones, about nine tenths occurring once. The sequencing sample was made of peripheral blood. V and J are TRBV21-1 and TRBJ1-5. TRBV21-1 is given as a pseudogene. This TCR was recovered from a woman in her seventies with COVID-19, enrolled during active disease. DNA for the CDR3: TGTGCCAGCAGCAAACCCCCCCGGAGGGTGGGTCAGCCCCAGCATTTT. This encodes CASSKPPRRVGQPQHF.